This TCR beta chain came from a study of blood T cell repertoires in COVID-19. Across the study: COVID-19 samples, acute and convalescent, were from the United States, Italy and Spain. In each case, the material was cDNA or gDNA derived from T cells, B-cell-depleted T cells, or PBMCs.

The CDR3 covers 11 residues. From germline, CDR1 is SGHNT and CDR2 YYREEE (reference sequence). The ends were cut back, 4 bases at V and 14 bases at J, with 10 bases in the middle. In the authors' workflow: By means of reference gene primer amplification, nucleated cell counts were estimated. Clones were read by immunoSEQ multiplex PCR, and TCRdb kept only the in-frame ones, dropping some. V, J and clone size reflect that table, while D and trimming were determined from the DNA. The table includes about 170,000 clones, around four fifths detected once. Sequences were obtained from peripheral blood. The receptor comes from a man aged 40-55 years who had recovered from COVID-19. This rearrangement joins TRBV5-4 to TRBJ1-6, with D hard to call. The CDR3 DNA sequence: TGTGCCAGCAGCCGCGGGCAGGCCCTCCACTTT. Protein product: CASSRGQALHF.